This record concerns one T cell receptor (beta chain) sequence. Its antigen has not been determined. The input lacks base qualities; no much larger clone sits a single base away. TCRbeta CDR3 regions were amplified from genomic DNA using the immunoSEQ Assay, a bias-controlled multiplex PCR. The original pipeline was this. The number of nucleated cells in each sample was estimated from the amplification of reference gene primers within the assay. To quantify the absolute abundance of each unique TCRbeta CDR3 rearrangement, sequence reads were collapsed and filtered. For each sample, productive Simpson clonality was calculated as the square root of Simpson's diversity index over productive rearrangements. Not all clones reach the TCRdb copy of this immuneACCESS table, which keeps in-frame sequences only. Checked studies attribute under half of the gap to unresolved V genes and leave the rest unexplained. V, J and clone size were drawn from that table, and D and trimming were deduced from the DNA. This sample lists 450,000 or so clones; 80% to 95% were detected once. The ten biggest clones cover approximately 0.55% of the sample.

Participants in the prospective study were aged roughly 18 to 89 years, lived in about two dozen United States geographic areas, and enrolled through a virtual design. In the prospective study, participants were assigned to cohorts based on the clinical history participants reported in a screening survey and a study questionnaire. ImmuneRACE Cohort 3 recovered participants were defined by two consecutive negative NP/OP PCR tests, healthcare professional clearance, or symptom resolution. Mobile phlebotomists in the prospective study collected whole blood, serum and a nasopharyngeal or oropharyngeal swab from every participant. Prospective study participants could optionally give additional blood draws and questionnaires over a roughly two-month period. Before DNA extraction, prospective study blood samples were shipped either frozen or at room temperature. The germline V gene supplies CDR1 MDHEN and CDR2 SYDVKM. The germline V and J ends show losses of 10 bases and 4 bases respectively, and no gene match explains 10 bases of the junction. From its cysteine to its phenylalanine, the CDR3 spans 13 amino acids. The DNA shown is the 39-base CDR3, in frame from base 1.

This record belongs to a study of blood T cell repertoires in COVID-19 (dated by TCRdb to the early 2020s). Broadly, across the study: Samples from collaborators originated in the United States, Italy and Spain and spanned both the acute and convalescent phases of COVID-19. The prospective study material was composed of cDNA or gDNA derived from T cells, B-cell-depleted T cells, or PBMCs. Subjects who had been exposed to COVID-19, were actively infected with it, or had recovered from it provided the deeply sampled blood TCRbeta repertoires that made up the dataset. The repertoires were made available in a free public database intended to serve as a resource for research on the immune response to SARS-CoV-2. Samples were obtained from the ongoing ImmuneRACE study (first 160 participants) and from 1,254 subjects provided by 6 global collaborators. Sample metadata almost always included a de-identified subject ID, COVID-19 status, age in years and sex. Where available, HLA class I and class II types were taken from metadata supplied by the sample provider and were not determined by assay-based typing.

Points the paper makes about the study in general: The quantity of clinical and demographic metadata differed by source and by participant and was supplied without curation.

Sequencing was carried out using PBMCs or T cells enriched from blood (not recorded which). This receptor chain uses TRBV28 and TRBJ2-7; the junction holds 7 bases that match TRBD1. The source of this sequence is a man between 18 and 35 years old who had recovered from COVID-19. CDR3 loop: CAIEQGLGYEQYF. The bases are TGTGCCATCGAACAGGGGTTGGGATACGAGCAGTACTTC.